This TCR beta chain was obtained from a study of blood T cell repertoires in COVID-19 (dated by TCRdb to 2020 to 2022). Regarding the complete study: Collaborator samples came from the United States, Italy and Spain and covered acute and convalescent phases of COVID-19. The prospective study material was composed of cDNA or gDNA derived from T cells, B-cell-depleted T cells, or PBMCs. The dataset comprised deeply sampled blood TCRbeta repertoires from subjects exposed to, actively infected with, or recovered from COVID-19. The repertoires were made available in a free public database intended to serve as a resource for research on the immune response to SARS-CoV-2. The samples were drawn from the first 160 participants of the ongoing ImmuneRACE study and from 950 to 1,500 subjects provided by 6 global collaborators. Nearly every sample came with metadata listing a de-identified subject ID, COVID-19 status, age in years and sex. Where available, HLA class I and class II types were taken from metadata supplied by the sample provider and were not determined by assay-based typing.

Overall results and qualifications from the work: The quantity of clinical and demographic metadata differed by source and by participant and was supplied without curation.

Collaborating institutions collected whole blood in K2EDTA tubes following their own protocols. For TCRbeta analysis, collaborators shipped samples in one of three forms: frozen whole blood, isolated PBMCs, or DNA extracted from either of those sample types. The CDR1 and CDR2 encoded by the germline V gene are SGHDN and FVKESK. V and J lose 1 base and 4 bases, and a span of 10 bases separates them. The CDR3 runs 14 residues from the cysteine to the phenylalanine. The sequence is cut down to CDR3 DNA, 42 bases in frame from base 1. TCRbeta CDR3 regions were amplified from genomic DNA using the immunoSEQ Assay, a bias-controlled multiplex PCR. The paper's data handling went like this. The number of nucleated cells in each sample was estimated from the amplification of reference gene primers within the assay. Sequence reads were collapsed and filtered to measure the absolute abundance of every unique TCRbeta CDR3 rearrangement. For each sample, productive Simpson clonality was calculated as the square root of Simpson's diversity index over productive rearrangements. In TCRdb, the immuneACCESS table is reduced to in-frame sequences with V and J assigned. These tables do not hold every clone; where another copy was compared, an unresolved V gene accounts for under half, and the others remain unexplained. D and trimming come from the DNA, and the V and J calls and clone size come from that table. The sample records 190,000 or so clones, around 90% of which are singletons. Less than 3.5% of the sample goes to the ten largest clones.

On this clone: Its binding antigen is unknown. Base qualities are missing; no much larger clone stands one base away.

The rearranged segments are TRBV14 and TRBJ1-2; the D gene identity is not certain. The sample comprised peripheral blood. The source of this sequence is a middle-aged man with active or convalescent COVID-19. The CDR3 protein: CASSQVTAPYGYTF. The DNA sequence is TGTGCCAGCAGCCAAGTCACAGCTCCCTATGGCTACACCTTC.